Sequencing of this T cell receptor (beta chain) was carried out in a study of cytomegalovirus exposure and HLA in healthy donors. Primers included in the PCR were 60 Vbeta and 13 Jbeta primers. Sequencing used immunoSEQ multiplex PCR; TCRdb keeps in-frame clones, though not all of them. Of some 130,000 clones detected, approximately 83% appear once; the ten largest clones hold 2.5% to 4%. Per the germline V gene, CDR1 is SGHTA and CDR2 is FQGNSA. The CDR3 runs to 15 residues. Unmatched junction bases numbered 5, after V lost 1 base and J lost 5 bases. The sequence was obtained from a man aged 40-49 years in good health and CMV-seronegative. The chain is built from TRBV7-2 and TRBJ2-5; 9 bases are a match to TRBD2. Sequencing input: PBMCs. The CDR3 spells CASSLGSGSVETQYF. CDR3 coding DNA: TGTGCCAGCAGCTTAGGTAGCGGGAGCGTGGAGACCCAGTACTTC.